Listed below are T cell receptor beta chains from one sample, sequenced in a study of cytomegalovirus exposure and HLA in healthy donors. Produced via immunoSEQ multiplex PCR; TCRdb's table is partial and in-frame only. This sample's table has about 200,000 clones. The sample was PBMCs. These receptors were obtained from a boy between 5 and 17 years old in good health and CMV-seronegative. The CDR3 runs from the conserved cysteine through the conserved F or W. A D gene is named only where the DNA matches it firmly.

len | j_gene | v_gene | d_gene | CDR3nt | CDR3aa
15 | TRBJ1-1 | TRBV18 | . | TGTGCCAGCTCACCCTTTCAGGGGAGGAACACTGAAGCTTTCTTT | CASSPFQGRNTEAFF
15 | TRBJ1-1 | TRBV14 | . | TGTGCCAGCAGCCAAACACAGGGTAGGAGCACTGAAGCTTTCTTT | CASSQTQGRSTEAFF
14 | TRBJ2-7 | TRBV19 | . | TGTGCCAGTAGTACGGGTACCAGCTCCTACGAGCAGTGCTTC | CASSTGTSSYEQCF
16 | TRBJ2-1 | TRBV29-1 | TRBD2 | TGCAGCGTTTCCCCTTTAGCGGGGGGCTCCTACAATGAGCAGTTCTTC | CSVSPLAGGSYNEQFF
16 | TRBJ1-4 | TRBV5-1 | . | TGCGCCAGCAGCTTGGGGTCGGGGGCAACTAATGAAAAACTGTTTTTT | CASSLGSGATNEKLFF
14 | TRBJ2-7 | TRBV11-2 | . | TGTGCCAGCAGCTTAGCACGGCAGGGGATCGAGCAGTACTTC | CASSLARQGIEQYF
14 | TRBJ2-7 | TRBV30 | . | TGTGCCTGCCGGCCGCGGCAAAGCTCCTACGAGCAGTACTTC | CACRPRQSSYEQYF
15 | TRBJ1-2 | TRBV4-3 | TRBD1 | TGCGCCAGCAGCCAAGTTCATGCAGGGGGCTATGGCTACACCTTC | CASSQVHAGGYGYTF
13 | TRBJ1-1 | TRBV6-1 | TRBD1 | TGTGCCAGCAGTGAGAGACAGGGCCTTGAAGCTTTCTTT | CASSERQGLEAFF
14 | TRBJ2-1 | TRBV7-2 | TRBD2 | TGTGCCAGCAGCTTAGCTATTGGCGGGGGTTCGCAGTTCTTC | CASSLAIGGGSQFF